This record covers a single T cell receptor (beta chain). Amplification used 60 Vbeta primers and 13 Jbeta primers. TCRdb's copy holds only in-frame clones and misses some; the assay was immunoSEQ multiplex PCR. The data show roughly 150,000 clones, 75% to 90% seen once. V lost 9 bases and J lost 5; bases outside the gene matches: 8. The CDR3 runs to 16 residues. Germline CDR1 SGHNT, CDR2 YYREEE (reference sequence). This sample is part of a study of cytomegalovirus exposure and HLA in healthy donors. The receptor was isolated from a girl aged 2 to 10 in good health and CMV-seropositive. The specimen sequenced was PBMCs. The chain is built from TRBV5-4 and TRBJ2-1; 16 bases fit TRBD2. Here the CDR3 DNA reads TGTGCCACCAACTCCGGGACTAGCGGGAGGGACAATGAGCAGTTCTTC. Protein sequence: CATNSGTSGRDNEQFF.